This is a list of T cell receptor beta chains from one sample in a study of cytomegalovirus exposure and HLA in healthy donors. Method: immunoSEQ multiplex PCR; TCRdb's copy keeps in-frame clones and lacks some. The sample has 100,000 to 150,000 clones, 84% seen once. Source material: PBMCs. These TCRs come from a man between 50 and 59 years old in good health and CMV-seronegative. CDR3s include the opening cysteine and the closing phenylalanine or tryptophan. Each record gives: D gene, clone size, V gene, CDR3 protein. D genes are given only for firm matches. Clone sizes are given selectively: once, few, many, or a class where the clone is expanded.

TRBD1 NA TRBV5-1 CASSVEGQGADGYTF
TRBD1 NA TRBV5-4 CASSLNRGTASYGYTF
TRBD1 NA TRBV6-6 CASSPRTGGGYGYTF
NA few TRBV27 CATRTGVEKLFF
NA NA TRBV9 CASAPGGGSYNEQFF
TRBD1 NA TRBV6-1 CASRGGRRGQPQHF
NA NA TRBV5-1 CASSLGTGVSETQYF
NA NA TRBV2 CASRDPRGPNSPLHF
TRBD2 NA TRBV11-3 CASSFYGGGNVDEQFF
NA NA TRBV5-6 CASSSIPGGRPSNNEQFF
TRBD1 NA TRBV4-1 CASSVFPGQGAYEQYF
NA NA TRBV4-3 CASSQDAGGTYGYTF
NA once TRBV4-1 CASSQVWARTDNYGYTF
NA few TRBV5-1 CASSSTGGEQYF
TRBD1 NA TRBV7-9 CASSPDRGRTGELFF
NA NA TRBV7-9 CASNNKGGLEQYF
NA few TRBV7-2 CASSHITPFGTTGELFF
NA NA TRBV6-5 CASSDPRATYGYTF
NA NA TRBV9 CASSVGQSYNSPLHF
TRBD1 NA TRBV6-5 CASRDRASNTEAFF
NA few TRBV12-5 CASGFWTRSADTQYF
NA once TRBV27 CASSPPGGARVLYEQYF
NA few TRBV7-9 CASSLVSGSTNEKLFF
NA NA TRBV19 CASSISGSTDTQYF
TRBD1 NA TRBV6-5 CASRRDSGYGYTF
TRBD2 once TRBV29-1 CSVVVSGGETQYF
NA NA TRBV27 CASSYSGETNYGYTF
NA NA TRBV16 CASSPPRDRLANYGYTF
TRBD1 NA TRBV27 CASSTDRGLLGYTF
NA NA TRBV1 CTSSQDPGLAGGQPSSYNEQFF
NA NA TRBV15 CATANRASNQPQHF
TRBD2 once TRBV7-2 CASSASGGRPYEQYF
NA NA TRBV30 CAWSVAGGGWNSPLHF
NA NA TRBV5-4 CASNLPGGSGGYTF
TRBD1 NA TRBV4-1 CASSQVPGQALYGYTF
NA NA TRBV6-4 CASSDSSDSPMGQFF
TRBD1 NA TRBV15 CATSRESGGQPNTEAFF
TRBD2 NA TRBV30 CAWSVGSGGTDTQYF
TRBD1 NA TRBV2 CASGTEDEKLFF
TRBD1 NA TRBV2 CASSEVGGQGAVRNTIYF
TRBD1 NA TRBV2 CASSAQGDYEQYF
NA NA TRBV11-2 CASSSQNAEAFF
NA NA TRBV25-1 CASSDPKWLGYTF
NA NA TRBV6-1 CASSEQGSFQPQHF
NA NA TRBV5-5 CASSLVGGEQYF
NA NA TRBV6-1 CASSDHAGFFANYGYTF
TRBD1 NA TRBV7-8 CASSRGQGISYEQYF
NA NA TRBV18 CASSPNPGKDYGYTF
NA NA TRBV10-2 CASSQGSGGTQYF
NA few TRBV27 CASTYRAGNTEAFF
TRBD2 NA TRBV6-1 CASSDSGGAGSHEQYF
TRBD2 NA TRBV6-5 CASSYTGGTYNEQFF
TRBD1 NA TRBV6-1 CASSEFGTGGDGGYTF
TRBD1 once TRBV4-1 CASSPRAGQGNSPLHF
NA NA TRBV6-5 CASSYTGNTEAFF
NA NA TRBV5-4 CASRSGGGDTEAFF
NA NA TRBV4-1 CASSQDWILTGDLTANVLTF
NA NA TRBV9 CASSRVGDEKAFF
NA NA TRBV5-4 CASSLPGPYNEQFF